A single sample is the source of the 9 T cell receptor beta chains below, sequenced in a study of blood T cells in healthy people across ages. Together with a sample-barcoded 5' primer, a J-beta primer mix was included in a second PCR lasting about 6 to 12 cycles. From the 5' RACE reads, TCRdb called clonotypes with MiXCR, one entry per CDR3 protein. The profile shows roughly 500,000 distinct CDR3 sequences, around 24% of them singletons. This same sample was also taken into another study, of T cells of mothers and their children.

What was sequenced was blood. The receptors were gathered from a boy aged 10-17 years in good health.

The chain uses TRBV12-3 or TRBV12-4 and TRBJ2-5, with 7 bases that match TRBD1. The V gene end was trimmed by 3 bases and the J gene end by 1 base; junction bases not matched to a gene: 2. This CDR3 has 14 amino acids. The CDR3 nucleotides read TGTGCCAGCAGTTTGAGGGGGCTCCAAGAGACCCAGTACTTC. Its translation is CASSLRGLQETQYF.

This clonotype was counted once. The CDR3 loop is CASSSIAGGPDEQYF. In DNA form, the CDR3 reads TGTGCCAGCAGTTCGATAGCGGGGGGGCCTGACGAGCAGTACTTC. The chain is built from TRBV7-9 and TRBJ2-1; TRBD2 matches 11 bases. The J call may not be correct, given that the DNA end is closer to TRBJ2-7. CDR1 is SEHNR and CDR2 is FQNEAQ in the germline V gene (reference sequence). This CDR3 comprises 15 residues.

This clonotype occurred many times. CDR3 bases: TGTGCCAGCAGGGTAGGAAGTGGGGCCAACGTCCTGACTTTC. Protein product: CASRVGSGANVLTF. The chain has TRBV12-3 or TRBV12-4 and TRBJ2-6; D not certain. Trimming took 6 bases from V and 3 from J, leaving 9 bases between them. The CDR3 runs to 14 residues.

The CDR3 bases are TGTGCCACCAGCAGCGCTCCGCGCTACGAGCAGTACTTC. It translates to CATSSAPRYEQYF. The chain links TRBV15 to TRBJ2-7; D gene ambiguous. Trimming cost V 3 bases and J 3 bases, with 9 bases left between them. This CDR3 is built from 13 residues. The germline V gene has CDR1 LNHNV and CDR2 YYDKDF (reference sequence).

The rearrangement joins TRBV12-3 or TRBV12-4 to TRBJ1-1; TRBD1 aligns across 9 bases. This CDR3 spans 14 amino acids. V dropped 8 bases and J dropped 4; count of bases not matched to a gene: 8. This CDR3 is CASRPRDRVTEAFF. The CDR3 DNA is TGTGCCAGCCGCCCCCGGGACAGGGTCACTGAAGCTTTCTTT.

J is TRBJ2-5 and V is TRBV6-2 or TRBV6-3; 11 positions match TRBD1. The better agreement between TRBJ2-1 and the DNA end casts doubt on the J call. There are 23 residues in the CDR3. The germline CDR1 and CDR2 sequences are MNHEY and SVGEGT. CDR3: CASFPRRRGTGGPVGRSYNEQFF. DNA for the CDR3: TGTGCCAGCTTTCCCCGGCGCCGCGGGACAGGGGGACCCGTGGGTCGATCCTACAATGAGCAGTTCTTC.

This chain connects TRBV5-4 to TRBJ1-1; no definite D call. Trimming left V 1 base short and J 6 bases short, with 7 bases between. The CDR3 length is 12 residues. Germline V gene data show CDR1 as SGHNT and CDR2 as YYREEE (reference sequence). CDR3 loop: CASSLPFSEAFF. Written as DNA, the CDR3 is TGTGCCAGCAGCTTGCCTTTTTCTGAAGCTTTCTTT.

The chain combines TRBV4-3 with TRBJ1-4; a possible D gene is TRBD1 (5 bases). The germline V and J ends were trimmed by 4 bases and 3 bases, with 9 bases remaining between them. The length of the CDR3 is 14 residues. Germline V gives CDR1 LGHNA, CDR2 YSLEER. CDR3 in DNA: TGCGCCAGCAGCCGAGGCAGGGCTAATGAAAAACTGTTTTTT. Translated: CASSRGRANEKLFF.

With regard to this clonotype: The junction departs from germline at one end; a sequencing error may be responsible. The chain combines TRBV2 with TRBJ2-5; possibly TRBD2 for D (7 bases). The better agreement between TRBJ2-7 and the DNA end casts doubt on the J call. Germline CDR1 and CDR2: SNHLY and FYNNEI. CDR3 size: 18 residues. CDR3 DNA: TGTGCCAGTAGTGAATTCGAGGGATTGGGGGGGACATCCTACGAGCAGTACTTC. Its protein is CASSEFEGLGGTSYEQYF.